These 18 T cell receptor beta chains were all obtained from the same sample, sequenced in a study of cytomegalovirus exposure and HLA in healthy donors (dated by TCRdb to about 2017). The method was the immunoSEQ multiplex PCR assay. A mixture of 60 forward primers for TCR Vbeta segments and 13 reverse primers for TCR Jbeta segments was used in the multiplex PCR. TCRdb limited this immuneACCESS table to in-frame rearrangements with V and J called. A share of clones is missing; checked studies link under half to unresolved V genes, and the rest is unexplained. The table for this sample lists 80,000 to 95,000 clones; over 55% of them were counted only once. Of the sample, around 6.6% falls within the top ten clones. Sequencing was done on a sample of PBMCs. These receptors came from a woman aged 25 to 39 in good health and CMV-seronegative.

The CDR3 sequence: CASSQDSGSRGRAGSEQFF. CDR3 sequence (DNA): TGCGCCAGCAGCCAAGATTCGGGGTCGCGGGGGAGGGCCGGCTCTGAGCAGTTCTTC. The chain has TRBV4-3 and TRBJ2-1, with TRBD2 matching 7 bases. V trimming: 0 bases; J trimming: 9 bases; junction bases outside the gene matches: 20. Germline lookup yields CDR1 LGHNA and CDR2 YSLEER. The CDR3 spans 19 residues.

The chain employs TRBV6-9 and TRBJ2-7, with 10 bases lining up with TRBD1. The V segment lost 5 bases and the J segment 7 bases; nucleotides outside the gene matches: 14. Germline V lookup: CDR1 MNHGY, CDR2 SVAAGI. The CDR3 runs to 16 residues. The CDR3 DNA sequence: TGTGCCAGCAGTATATTAGACAGGGGGCGCAATGGGGAGCAGTACTTC. It codes for CASSILDRGRNGEQYF.

The chain links TRBV6-5 to TRBJ1-1; tentatively, D is TRBD1 (5 bases). The CDR3 spans 15 residues. The V end lost 2 bases, the J end lost 2 bases, and 12 bases lay between the germline ends. CDR1 and CDR2 from the germline V gene are MNHEY and SVGAGI. This CDR3 is CASSYPGVQNTEAFF. CDR3 coding DNA: TGTGCCAGCAGTTACCCGGGGGTACAAAACACTGAAGCTTTCTTT.

This sequence joins TRBV6-5 and TRBJ2-3, with 7 bases identical to TRBD1. From germline, CDR1 is MNHEY and CDR2 SVGAGI. V gave up 0 bases and J gave up 6 bases; unmatched junction bases: 6. The CDR3 loop spans 15 amino acids. CDR3: CASSYSKGAGDTQYF. As DNA, the CDR3 is TGTGCCAGCAGTTACTCGAAGGGGGCAGGGGATACGCAGTATTTT.

The rearrangement joins TRBV5-6 to TRBJ2-7; 9 nucleotides match TRBD2. V lost 0 bases and J lost 3; bases outside the gene matches: 10. CDR3 length: 17 residues. Germline-derived CDR1 and CDR2 are SGHDT and YYEEEE. The CDR3 sequence: CASSLGGSGGIGYEQYF. The CDR3 region has the DNA TGTGCCAGCAGCTTGGGTGGTAGCGGGGGAATTGGCTACGAGCAGTACTTC.

This clone showed up just a few times. The chain recombines TRBV12-5 with TRBJ1-3; D ambiguous. Trimming stripped 3 bases from V and 0 bases from J, with 6 bases between. Germline V gene data show CDR1 as LGHNT and CDR2 as FRNRAP. This CDR3 is built from 14 residues. CDR3 nucleotides: TGTGCTAGTGGTTTTGCAGTCTCTGGAAACACCATATATTTT. It translates to CASGFAVSGNTIYF.

The V and J genes are TRBV19 and TRBJ1-1; D is perhaps TRBD1 (6 bases). The CDR3 totals 14 residues. V lost 4 bases to trimming and J lost 7 bases, with 16 bases between them. From germline, CDR1 is LNHDA and CDR2 SQIVND (reference sequence). Written as DNA, the CDR3 is TGTGCCAGTAGTACCCGAGGGGGGGCTGATGAAGCTTTCTTT. Its translation is CASSTRGGADEAFF.

The rearrangement links TRBV28 to TRBJ1-3; TRBD1 might be the D (6 bases). Germline V lookup: CDR1 MDHEN, CDR2 SYDVKM. The CDR3 covers 15 residues. V lost 5 bases, J lost 0 bases, and 11 bases lay in between. Here the CDR3 DNA reads TGTGCCAGCAGTGCCACAGGGAGCTCTGGAAACACCATATATTTT. Translation gives CASSATGSSGNTIYF.

Concerning this clone itself: This sample also contains other DNA sequences that code for the same CDR3. J is TRBJ2-1 and V is TRBV28; D unclear. V was trimmed by 1 base and J by 7 bases, leaving 8 bases between them. From germline, CDR1 is MDHEN and CDR2 SYDVKM. The CDR3 sequence is 13 residues long. As DNA, the CDR3 is TGTGCCAGCAGTTTATCTGGAGTTAATGAGCAGTTCTTC. Translation gives CASSLSGVNEQFF. Complete variable domain (other parts from reference TRBV28 and TRBJ2-1): DVKVTQSSRYLVKRTGEKVFLECVQDMDHENMFWYRQDPGLGLRLIYFSYDVKMKEKGDIPEGYSVSREKKERFSLILESASTNQTSMYLCASSLSGVNEQFFGPGTRLTVL.

The chain uses TRBV10-2 and TRBJ1-1; weak D call: TRBD1 (6 bases). Germline V gives CDR1 WSHSY, CDR2 SAAADI. This CDR3 is 13 amino acids long. Trimming cost V 8 bases and J 3 bases, with 13 bases left between them. CDR3 nucleotide sequence: TGCGCCAGCTTAGCCCAGGGGTACACTGAAGCTTTCTTT. This encodes CASLAQGYTEAFF.

The rearrangement links TRBV6-5 to TRBJ2-3; possibly TRBD1 for D (5 bases). From germline, CDR1 is MNHEY and CDR2 SVGAGI. V was cut by 8 bases and J by 4 bases, with 16 bases left in between. The CDR3 sequence is 14 residues long. The CDR3 nucleotides are TGTGCCAGCGGATCAGGGTATGTTCCAGATACGCAGTATTTT. Translation gives CASGSGYVPDTQYF.

The chain joins TRBV27 to TRBJ1-2; 7 nucleotides match TRBD1. CDR3 size: 16 residues. The V gene end was trimmed by 5 bases and the J gene end by 8 bases; junction bases not matched to a gene: 17. Germline CDR1 is MNHEY and CDR2 is SMNVEV (reference sequence). The CDR3 region is CASSTLYRGDHNGYTF. CDR3 coding DNA: TGTGCCAGCAGTACACTCTACAGGGGAGATCATAACGGCTACACCTTC.

V gene TRBV6-1 combines with J gene TRBJ1-2; no definite D call. V lost 6 bases, J lost 3 bases, and 11 bases lay in between. Germline CDR1 and CDR2: MNHNS and SASEGT. This CDR3 is 13 amino acids long. The CDR3 loop is CASRGDGDYGYTF. The CDR3 DNA follows: TGTGCCAGCAGGGGCGACGGGGACTATGGCTACACCTTC.

This clone has a handful of counts. V is TRBV7-8 and J is TRBJ1-1, with a possible D match to TRBD1 (5 bases). The CDR3 is made up of 14 amino acids. The germline V and J ends were trimmed by 1 base and 4 bases, with 10 bases remaining between them. Germline loops: CDR1 SGHVS, CDR2 FQNEAQ. Here the CDR3 reads CASSLGRRGTEAFF. The CDR3 DNA is TGTGCCAGCAGCTTAGGTCGGAGGGGCACTGAAGCTTTCTTT.

V and J are TRBV10-1 and TRBJ2-1, with 15 bases matching TRBD2. Losses at the gene ends were 6 bases for V and 7 bases for J; bases not matched to a gene: 22. The V gene's germline CDR1 is WNHNN and CDR2 SYGVQD (reference sequence). CDR3 length equals 21 residues. Written as DNA, the CDR3 is TGCGCCAGCAGCTTTAGGGGAGCCCGGACTAGCGGGAGGGCCTGTCCAAATGAGCAGTTCTTC. It specifies CASSFRGARTSGRACPNEQFF.

The rearrangement uses TRBV5-1 and TRBJ2-5, with 8 bases that match TRBD1. The CDR3 contains 15 residues. Germline CDR1 is SGHRS and CDR2 is YFSETQ. Germline trimming cut 4 bases from V and 3 bases from J; bases unmatched to any gene: 8. The CDR3 coding sequence is TGCGCCAGCAGCAAACAGGGGGAGAGCAAAGAGACCCAGTACTTC. It specifies CASSKQGESKETQYF.

J is TRBJ1-1 and V is TRBV4-3, with D perhaps matching TRBD1 (6 bases). CDR1 LGHNA and CDR2 YSLEER come from the germline V gene. CDR3 length: 15 amino acids. V lost 3 bases to trimming and J lost 4 bases, with 15 bases between them. Here the CDR3 reads CASSHTRGRGTEAFF. The CDR3 DNA reads as TGCGCCAGCAGCCACACCAGGGGAAGGGGCACTGAAGCTTTCTTT.

The chain joins TRBV28 to TRBJ2-1, with D perhaps TRBD2 (5 bases). Germline V gene sequence: CDR1 MDHEN, CDR2 SYDVKM. Trimming took off 2 bases at V and 8 bases at J, with 13 bases between the two ends. The CDR3 has 14 amino acids. CDR3 loop: CASSLIAPRDEQFF. As DNA, the CDR3 is TGTGCCAGCAGTTTAATAGCGCCAAGGGATGAGCAGTTCTTC.